Presented here are 19 T cell receptor beta chains from one specimen sequenced in a study of T cells in Graves' hyperthyroidism and ophthalmopathy. Amplification of TCR beta CDR3 regions was performed using RNA transcripts as template. Researchers ran a first-round RT-PCR on the TCR CDR3 using the HTBI primer set. TCRdb reanalysed the multiplex PCR reads using MiXCR and keeps one entry per CDR3 protein. The sample lists nearly 600,000 distinct CDR3 sequences; over 11% were seen once. Specimen: blood. Every receptor here comes from a woman in her twenties or thirties with Graves' hyperthyroidism that later progressed to Graves' ophthalmopathy.

This clonotype has more than one count but fewer than ten. The genes are TRBV4-1 and TRBJ2-7; possible D gene TRBD2, 5 bases. CDR3 size: 13 residues. V lost 1 base, J lost 3 bases, and 7 bases lay in between. Germline CDR1 reads MGHRA; CDR2 reads YSYEKL. CDR3 sequence reads: CASSQARGYEQYF. The CDR3 DNA sequence: TGCGCCAGCAGCCAAGCTCGGGGCTACGAGCAGTACTTC.

At least ten counts were recorded for this clonotype. The chain combines TRBV12-5 with TRBJ2-1, with no clear D. Germline assignment: CDR1 LGHNT and CDR2 FRNRAP. Deletions cut 6 bases from V and 7 bases from J, with 16 bases between. The length of the CDR3 is 14 residues. CDR3 coding DNA: TGTGCTAGTGGCCTTGGACCTTTTGGGAATGAGCAGTTCTTC. Amino acid sequence: CASGLGPFGNEQFF.

This clonotype has just a few counts. This rearrangement joins TRBV29-1 to TRBJ2-2, with a possible D match to TRBD2 (5 bases). V shed 6 bases and J shed 6 bases, with 8 bases lying between them. CDR3 length equals 11 residues. Germline lookup yields CDR1 SQVTM and CDR2 ANQGSEA. This CDR3 is CSVTGAGELFF. As DNA, the CDR3 is TGCAGCGTGACCGGGGCCGGGGAGCTGTTTTTT.

This clonotype has a count of ten or more. At one end the junction does not follow the germline gene, possibly because of a read error. The V gene is TRBV4-2, the J gene TRBJ2-2, with D possibly matching TRBD2 (7 bases). CDR1 is LGHNA, CDR2 YNFKEQ, per germline. This CDR3 has 14 amino acids. The CDR3 DNA sequence: TGTGCCAGCAGCCCTGAGGCGGGGGCCGGAGAGCTGTTTTTT. Amino acid sequence: CASSPEAGAGELFF.

This clonotype was detected many times. The rearrangement joins TRBV24-1 to TRBJ2-2; possible D gene TRBD1, 6 bases. Trimming removed 0 bases from V and 5 bases from J, with 12 bases in between. This CDR3 is built from 16 residues. Germline CDR1 reads KGHDR; CDR2 reads SFDVKD. The CDR3 protein is CATSDLEGVGTGELFF. The CDR3 DNA reads TGTGCCACCAGTGATTTGGAGGGGGTTGGTACCGGGGAGCTGTTTTTT.

The chain employs TRBV20-1 and TRBJ2-7, with D tentatively TRBD1 (6 bases). The V gene's germline CDR1 is DFQATT and CDR2 SNEGSKA (reference sequence). This CDR3 is 15 amino acids long. V lost 6 bases and J 4 bases, leaving 22 bases between the germline ends. Written as DNA, the CDR3 is TGCAGTGCCCGTGGGGGCAGTGGGGGAAGGTACGAGCAGTACTTC. Protein sequence: CSARGGSGGRYEQYF.

Only a few counts were recorded for this clonotype. This chain joins TRBV6-1 and TRBJ1-1, with D unresolved. Trimming cost V 7 bases and J 1 base, with 7 bases left between them. The CDR3 has 12 residues. Germline CDR1 and CDR2: MNHNS and SASEGT. The CDR3 coding sequence is TGTGCCAGCAAACAGAGGAACACTGAAGCTTTCTTT. This translates into CASKQRNTEAFF.

There are many counts of this clonotype. This chain's CDR3 is CASSSHLAGTSLPYEQYF. The CDR3 region has the DNA TGTGCCAGCAGTTCGCACCTTGCCGGGACTAGTTTACCTTACGAGCAGTACTTC. The chain combines TRBV28 with TRBJ2-7, with TRBD2 identical over 8 bases. Trimming took 4 bases from V and 4 from J; bases not matched to a gene: 18. This CDR3 is 18 amino acids long. Looked up from germline, CDR1 is MDHEN and CDR2 is SYDVKM.

This clonotype has at least ten counts. The chain couples TRBV6-5 to TRBJ1-1; D unresolved. V lost 2 bases and J 1 base, leaving 5 bases between the germline ends. In germline, CDR1 is MNHEY, CDR2 SVGAGI. The CDR3 is made up of 13 amino acids. CDR3 amino acids: CASSYESNTEAFF. The DNA for the CDR3 is TGTGCCAGCAGTTACGAGTCGAACACTGAAGCTTTCTTT.

This chain joins TRBV4-2 and TRBJ1-2, with TRBD1 matching over 7 bases. The V gene end was trimmed by 3 bases and the J gene end by 3 bases; junction bases not matched to a gene: 4. The germline V gene has CDR1 LGHNA and CDR2 YNFKEQ. The CDR3 covers 14 residues. The CDR3 reads CASSQPGGDYGYTF. CDR3 bases: TGTGCCAGCAGCCAGCCAGGGGGTGACTATGGCTACACCTTC.

The chain is built from TRBV15 and TRBJ2-1, with unresolved D. Germline V gene lookup returns CDR1 LNHNV and CDR2 YYDKDF (reference sequence). V was clipped by 0 bases and J by 9 bases, with 12 bases between them. The CDR3 extends over 14 amino acids. Here the CDR3 reads CATSRDSEFGEQFF. CDR3 nucleotide sequence: TGTGCCACCAGCAGAGATTCGGAATTCGGTGAGCAGTTCTTC.

This clonotype was observed a single time. A clone one base away is much larger, so this may be a read error. Likely a read error: the CDR3 ends without its conserved phenylalanine or tryptophan. The genes are TRBV20-1 and TRBJ2-2; 9 positions match TRBD1. CDR3 length: 15 amino acids. V gave up 3 bases and J gave up 8 bases; unmatched junction bases: 10. CDR1 is DFQATT and CDR2 is SNEGSKA in the germline V gene (reference sequence). The CDR3 DNA is TGCAGTGCTAGGCCCCAAGGACAGGGGTATGGGGAGCTGTTTATT. This gives the protein CSARPQGQGYGELFI.

With regard to this clonotype: This may be a read error: a much more frequent sequence differs by one nucleotide. The CDR3 loop is CASRTSGITGELFF. In DNA form, the CDR3 reads TGTGCCAGCAGGACTAGCGGGATCACCGGGGAGCTGTTTTTT. V gene TRBV2 combines with J gene TRBJ2-2; 11 bases line up with TRBD2. Unmatched junction bases numbered 1, after V lost 6 bases and J lost 4 bases. The CDR3 has 14 amino acids. Per the germline V gene, CDR1 is SNHLY and CDR2 is FYNNEI.

At least ten counts were recorded for this clonotype. The rearrangement joins TRBV6-2 or TRBV6-3 to TRBJ2-7; tentatively, D is TRBD1 or TRBD2 (5 bases each). The CDR3 has 15 residues. The V gene lost 0 bases and the J gene lost 2 bases, with 11 bases spanning the gap. CDR1 is MNHEY, CDR2 SVGEGT, per germline. CDR3 loop: CASSYSTGRTYEQYF. DNA for the CDR3: TGTGCCAGCAGTTACTCGACGGGACGGACCTACGAGCAGTACTTC.

This clonotype came up a few times. This chain uses TRBV6-9 with TRBJ2-5; no firm D call. The ends were cut back, 0 bases at V and 0 bases at J, with 5 bases in the middle. Germline lookup yields CDR1 MNHGY and CDR2 SVAAGI. The CDR3 length is 14 residues. The CDR3 bases are TGTGCCAGCAGTTATTCAGGTTACCAAGAGACCCAGTACTTC. This sequence encodes CASSYSGYQETQYF.

This clonotype was observed at least ten times. The CDR3 is CASSSLAGEGLETQYF. The CDR3 DNA sequence: TGTGCCAGCAGTTCACTAGCGGGAGAAGGACTAGAGACCCAGTACTTC. This chain connects TRBV12-3 or TRBV12-4 to TRBJ2-5, with TRBD2 matching over 11 bases. The CDR3 consists of 16 residues. V gave up 4 bases and J gave up 4 bases; unmatched junction bases: 8.

This clonotype was detected many times. V and J are TRBV2 and TRBJ1-1, with D tentatively TRBD1 (5 bases). Germline CDR1 reads SNHLY; CDR2 reads FYNNEI. The CDR3 length is 12 residues. Trimming took 6 bases from V and 11 from J, leaving 16 bases between them. CDR3 sequence (DNA): TGTGCCAGCAGGGCCGGGGGTTCGTCGGCTTTCTTT. Protein sequence: CASRAGGSSAFF. Drawing the rest from reference TRBV2 and TRBJ1-1, the complete variable domain is EPEVTQTPSHQVTQMGQEVILRCVPISNHLYFYWYRQILGQKVEFLVSFYNNEISEKSEIFDDQFSVERPDGSNFTLKIRSTKLEDSAMYFCASRAGGSSAFFGQGTRLTVV.

This clonotype was counted between two and nine times. This rearrangement joins TRBV30 to TRBJ2-2; unclear D gene. V was cut by 0 bases and J by 6 bases, with 5 bases left in between. CDR1 and CDR2 from the germline V gene are GTSNPN and SVGIG (reference sequence). There are 12 residues in the CDR3. The CDR3 bases are TGTGCCTGGAGTGTACTCCCCGGGGAGCTGTTTTTT. This encodes CAWSVLPGELFF.

This clonotype appeared many times. The genes are TRBV29-1 and TRBJ2-7, with a tentative D call TRBD1 (6 bases). Germline V gene sequence: CDR1 SQVTM, CDR2 ANQGSEA. The length of the CDR3 is 15 residues. Between the trimmed V and J ends, which lost 0 bases and 6 bases, there was a span of 18 bases. CDR3 DNA: TGCAGCGTTGAAGAGGGGACACGCGTCTCCGCCGAGCAGTACTTC. Translation: CSVEEGTRVSAEQYF.